Here is one T cell receptor beta chain with its context. These data are taken from a study of control samples from healthy donors and cancer patients. Clones were sequenced by immunoSEQ multiplex PCR, and TCRdb holds only the in-frame ones, with some missing. The sample shows more than 150,000 clones, 80% to 95% of them seen only once. V shed 4 bases and J shed 0 bases, with 10 bases lying between them. The CDR3 is 15 amino acids. Germline V gene lookup returns CDR1 PRHDT and CDR2 FYEKMQ (reference sequence). The origin of this receptor is a young woman in good health. The sequenced sample consisted of blood. This chain links TRBV13 with TRBJ2-4, with D unclear. CDR3 protein: CASSSTLLAKNIQYF. In nucleotides, the CDR3 is TGTGCCAGCAGCTCCACCCTTCTAGCCAAAAACATTCAGTACTTC.